The 2 T cell receptor beta chains presented below share a single source sample, sequenced in a study of response to subunit inactivated influenza vaccine. TCRdb re-derived calls from the RT-PCR reads in MiXCR, one entry per CDR3 protein. The top ten clones hold 7.5% to 8% of a sample with roughly 670,000 distinct CDR3 sequences, about 14% of them seen once. Source: PBMCs from blood, taken less than 15 days before vaccination. The receptors were sampled from a man aged 45-65 years who received an inactivated influenza vaccine.

This chain connects TRBV7-9 to TRBJ2-2; maybe TRBD1 (6 bases). This CDR3 region has 15 residues. Trimming cost V 4 bases and J 3 bases, with 12 bases left between them. The germline V gene encodes CDR1 SEHNR and CDR2 FQNEAQ (reference sequence). DNA of the CDR3: TGTGCCAGCAGCTACCAGCAGGGGTACACCGGGGAGCTGTTTTTT. It specifies CASSYQQGYTGELFF.

The chain recombines TRBV6-2 or TRBV6-3 with TRBJ2-1; D is uncertain. The CDR3 consists of 12 residues. Germline CDR1 and CDR2: MNHEY and SVGEGT. V was clipped by 2 bases and J by 7 bases, with 6 bases between them. CDR3 sequence reads: CASSYTINEQFF. Here the CDR3 DNA reads TGTGCCAGCAGTTACACGATTAATGAGCAGTTCTTC.